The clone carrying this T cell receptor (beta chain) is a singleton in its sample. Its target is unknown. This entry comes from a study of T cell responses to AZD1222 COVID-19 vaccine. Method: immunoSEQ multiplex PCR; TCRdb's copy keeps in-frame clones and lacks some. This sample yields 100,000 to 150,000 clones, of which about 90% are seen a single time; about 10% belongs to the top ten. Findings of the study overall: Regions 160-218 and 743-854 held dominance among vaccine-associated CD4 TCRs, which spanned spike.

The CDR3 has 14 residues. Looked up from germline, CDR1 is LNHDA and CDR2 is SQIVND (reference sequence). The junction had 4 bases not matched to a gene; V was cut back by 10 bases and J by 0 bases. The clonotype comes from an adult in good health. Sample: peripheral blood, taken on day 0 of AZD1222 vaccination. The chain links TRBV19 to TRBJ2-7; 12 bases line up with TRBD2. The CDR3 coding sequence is TGTGCCACCGCTAGCGGGGGGGGCTCCTACGAGCAGTACTTC. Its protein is CATASGGGSYEQYF.